One and the same sample provided the 29 T cell receptor beta chains below, sequenced in a study of blood T cell repertoires in COVID-19. Method: immunoSEQ multiplex PCR; TCRdb's copy keeps in-frame clones and lacks some. Among approximately 4,100 clones listed, 91% were seen once. Sequencing was done on a sample of peripheral blood. These receptors all stem from a man in his fifties or sixties with active COVID-19.

The CDR3 coding sequence is TGTGCCACCAGCCCTAGGAGCTCCTACGAGCAGTACTTC. This sequence encodes CATSPRSSYEQYF. The genes are TRBV24-1 and TRBJ2-7; D remains ambiguous. V lost 7 bases to trimming and J lost 0 bases, with 9 bases between them. Germline-derived CDR1 and CDR2 are KGHDR and SFDVKD. The CDR3 sequence is 13 residues long.

The chain recombines TRBV4-2 with TRBJ2-1; D not certain. CDR1 and CDR2 (germline): LGHNA, YNFKEQ. The CDR3 runs to 15 residues. The V end lost 4 bases, the J end lost 10 bases, and 20 bases lay between the germline ends. The DNA for the CDR3 is TGTGCCAGCAGCCCCACGAGGATGGTTGGAACGGAGCAGTTCTTC. It yields the protein CASSPTRMVGTEQFF.

The chain joins TRBV4-2 to TRBJ2-7; TRBD1 matches 8 bases. V lost 4 bases to trimming and J lost 7 bases; unmatched junction nucleotides: 12. The CDR3 covers 15 residues. CDR1 LGHNA and CDR2 YNFKEQ come from the germline V gene. DNA for the CDR3: TGTGCCAGCAGCCGGTGGGGGCAGGGGGCGAATGAGCAGTACTTC. Translated: CASSRWGQGANEQYF.

The J gene is TRBJ1-6, the V gene TRBV19, with TRBD1 matching 8 bases. V lost 2 bases and J lost 7; bases outside the gene matches: 1. The CDR3 has 14 amino acids. Germline assignment: CDR1 LNHDA and CDR2 SQIVND (reference sequence). The CDR3 DNA sequence: TGTGCCAGTAGTATAACAGGGGGAAATTCACCCCTCCACTTT. This sequence encodes CASSITGGNSPLHF.

The chain links TRBV4-1 to TRBJ1-2, with 11 bases that match TRBD1. V gave up 0 bases and J gave up 7 bases; unmatched junction bases: 10. CDR1 MGHRA and CDR2 YSYEKL come from the germline V gene. CDR3 length equals 17 residues. CDR3 region: CASSQDATGTGGFGYTF. The CDR3 DNA reads as TGCGCCAGCAGCCAAGACGCCACCGGGACAGGGGGATTTGGCTACACCTTC.

The chain combines TRBV11-3 with TRBJ2-3, with D maybe TRBD2 (5 bases). CDR3 length equals 13 residues. Germline V gene data show CDR1 as SGHNT and CDR2 as YENEEA. Between the trimmed V and J ends, which lost 3 bases and 4 bases, there was a span of 8 bases. Here the CDR3 reads CASSFTRADTQYF. The CDR3 bases are TGTGCCAGCAGCTTTACGAGGGCAGATACGCAGTATTTT. Supplemented by reference TRBV11-3 and TRBJ2-3, the full variable domain reads EAGVVQSPRYKIIEKKQPVAFWCNPISGHNTLYWYLQNLGQGPELLIRYENEEAVDDSQLPKDRFSAERLKGVDSTLKIQPAELGDSAVYLCASSFTRADTQYFGPGTRLTVL.

The J gene is TRBJ1-6, the V gene TRBV5-6; D is perhaps TRBD1 (6 bases). With 2 bases removed from V and 5 bases from J, the gap between germline ends came to 11 bases. This CDR3 spans 15 amino acids. The germline CDR1 and CDR2 sequences are SGHDT and YYEEEE. CDR3 bases: TGTGCCAGCAGCTTCGGACAGAGTCATAATTCACCCCTCCACTTT. Amino acid sequence: CASSFGQSHNSPLHF.

V gene TRBV7-9 combines with J gene TRBJ2-3; TRBD1 matches 7 bases. Trimming at V came to 3 bases and at J to 4 bases, leaving 10 bases not matched to a gene. Per germline, CDR1 SEHNR and CDR2 FQNEAQ (reference sequence). The CDR3 totals 16 residues. The CDR3 is CASSFSTGVRADTQYF. The CDR3 DNA reads TGTGCCAGCAGCTTCAGCACAGGGGTTAGGGCAGATACGCAGTATTTT.

This sequence joins TRBV10-3 and TRBJ2-2, with D possibly matching TRBD1 (5 bases). CDR3 size: 14 residues. V was shortened by 0 bases and J by 5 bases, with 7 bases between the two germline ends. The V gene's germline CDR1 is ENHRY and CDR2 SYGVKD. CDR3 nucleotides: TGTGCCATCAGTGAGTCGCCAGGGACCGGGGAGCTGTTTTTT. Protein sequence: CAISESPGTGELFF.

The genes are TRBV7-9 and TRBJ1-4, with 10 bases that match TRBD1. J lost 0 bases, V lost 4 bases, and 5 bases had no gene match. The CDR3 contains 17 residues. Germline loops: CDR1 SEHNR, CDR2 FQNEAQ (reference sequence). CDR3 loop: CASSSRTGGSTNEKLFF. In DNA, the CDR3 is TGTGCCAGCAGCTCTAGGACAGGGGGATCAACTAATGAAAAACTGTTTTTT.

The rearrangement uses TRBV30 and TRBJ2-5; 7 nucleotides line up with TRBD1. Trimming cost V 2 bases and J 1 base; bases outside gene matches: 10. Germline V gene sequence: CDR1 GTSNPN, CDR2 SVGIG (reference sequence). This CDR3 region has 16 residues. CDR3 region: CAWSLVRWDSQETQYF. For the CDR3, the DNA is TGTGCCTGGAGTCTTGTCCGGTGGGACAGCCAAGAGACCCAGTACTTC. The full variable domain, with the rest looked up from reference TRBV30 and TRBJ2-5, is SQTIHQWPATLVQPVGSPLSLECTVEGTSNPNLYWYRQAAGRGLQLLFYSVGIGQISSEVPQNLSASRPQDRQFILSSKKLLLSDSGFYLCAWSLVRWDSQETQYFGPGTRLLVL.

V and J are TRBV4-1 and TRBJ2-7, with D tentatively TRBD1 (8 bases). CDR1 and CDR2 from the germline V gene are MGHRA and YSYEKL. V shed 4 bases and J shed 7 bases, with 26 bases lying between them. There are 17 residues in the CDR3. The CDR3, as DNA: TGCGCCAGCAGCCCCAATGAAGGACAGGGAGGGTATTGGGAGCAGTACTTC. This gives the protein CASSPNEGQGGYWEQYF.

This chain joins TRBV30 and TRBJ1-1, with D unresolved. Germline V lookup: CDR1 GTSNPN, CDR2 SVGIG (reference sequence). The germline V and J ends were trimmed by 1 base and 3 bases, with 6 bases remaining between them. This CDR3 region has 12 residues. CDR3 region: CAWSEVDTEAFF. Here the CDR3 DNA reads TGTGCCTGGAGTGAAGTAGACACTGAAGCTTTCTTT.

J is TRBJ2-1 and V is TRBV27, with D possibly matching TRBD1 (7 bases). The CDR3 length is 16 residues. V lost 6 bases, J lost 4 bases, and 19 bases lay in between. In germline, CDR1 is MNHEY, CDR2 SMNVEV (reference sequence). The CDR3 DNA is TGTGCCAGCAGAGGAGGGGGCAATGGCAAATACAATGAGCAGTTCTTC. Amino acid sequence: CASRGGGNGKYNEQFF.

The V gene is TRBV7-9, the J gene TRBJ2-7; D possibly corresponds to TRBD1 (7 bases). This CDR3 is built from 19 residues. From germline, CDR1 is SEHNR and CDR2 FQNEAQ (reference sequence). V was trimmed by 1 base and J by 3 bases, leaving 25 bases between them. The CDR3, as DNA: TGTGCCAGCAGCTTAGGCCCGGGGGAACTAAGACAGGGTGGCTACGAGCAGTACTTC. Translated, it gives CASSLGPGELRQGGYEQYF.

This chain joins TRBV7-2 and TRBJ2-1; D may be TRBD2 (5 bases). CDR1 is SGHTA, CDR2 FQGNSA, per germline. The ends were cut back, 6 bases at V and 6 bases at J, with 15 bases in the middle. The CDR3 is made up of 14 amino acids. CDR3 in amino acids: CASREWTGFNEQFF. The CDR3 region has the DNA TGTGCCAGCAGAGAGTGGACTGGTTTCAATGAGCAGTTCTTC.

The CDR3 DNA is TGTGCCAGCAGCTTGGCCGAAGTAGCGGGAGGTTGGACCTACAATGAGCAGTTCTTC. Its protein is CASSLAEVAGGWTYNEQFF. The chain employs TRBV5-6 and TRBJ2-1, with 10 bases fitting TRBD2. Per the germline V gene, CDR1 is SGHDT and CDR2 is YYEEEE. V was clipped by 0 bases and J by 2 bases; unmatched bases: 11. This CDR3 contains 19 residues.

This chain uses TRBV10-3 with TRBJ2-1, with TRBD2 matching over 7 bases. CDR1 and CDR2 from the germline V gene are ENHRY and SYGVKD. V trimming: 0 bases; J trimming: 6 bases; junction bases outside the gene matches: 11. The CDR3 is 17 amino acids. CDR3 nucleotides: TGTGCCATCAGTGAGTCTAGGGCTAGCGGAGACTCCAATGAGCAGTTCTTC. It specifies CAISESRASGDSNEQFF.

V is TRBV4-2 and J is TRBJ2-1, with D hard to call. This CDR3 has 13 residues. V was shortened by 4 bases and J by 10 bases, with 14 bases between the two germline ends. The V gene's germline CDR1 is LGHNA and CDR2 YNFKEQ. The CDR3 here is CASSPRWKTEQFF. CDR3 DNA sequence: TGTGCCAGCAGCCCGAGGTGGAAAACCGAGCAGTTCTTC.

The chain is built from TRBV5-1 and TRBJ1-4; 7 bases agree with TRBD1. The germline V gene encodes CDR1 SGHRS and CDR2 YFSETQ. This CDR3 spans 15 amino acids. The junction had 8 bases not matched to a gene; V was cut back by 4 bases and J by 5 bases. The DNA for the CDR3 is TGCGCCAGCAGCAACGCGGGACAGAGGAATGAAAAACTGTTTTTT. Amino acids: CASSNAGQRNEKLFF.

The chain carries TRBV4-2 and TRBJ2-7; 10 bases align to TRBD1. The CDR3 loop spans 16 amino acids. The J segment lost 0 bases and the V segment lost 2 bases, leaving 4 bases of the junction unmatched. Germline V gives CDR1 LGHNA, CDR2 YNFKEQ. CDR3 sequence (DNA): TGTGCCAGCAGCCAACGGGACAGGGGACCCTCCTACGAGCAGTACTTC. Translation: CASSQRDRGPSYEQYF.

The chain recombines TRBV6-2 or TRBV6-3 with TRBJ2-7; 12 bases fit TRBD1. V dropped 5 bases and J dropped 4; count of bases not matched to a gene: 6. CDR3 size: 15 residues. Germline loops: CDR1 MNHEY, CDR2 SVGEGT. The CDR3 region has the DNA TGTGCCAGCAGTGACGGGACAGGGGGCGTTTACGAGCAGTACTTC. Translated, it gives CASSDGTGGVYEQYF.

The rearrangement links TRBV24-1 to TRBJ2-3; 7 bases agree with TRBD1. Germline CDR1 and CDR2: KGHDR and SFDVKD. The CDR3 has 16 residues. V shed 5 bases, J shed 4 bases, and the junction held 11 bases outside the gene matches. Written as DNA, the CDR3 is TGTGCCACCAGTGCCCCACGACAGGGTGGTTCAGATACGCAGTATTTT. Translation: CATSAPRQGGSDTQYF.

The chain joins TRBV7-2 to TRBJ1-5, with D perhaps matching TRBD1 (6 bases). Germline-derived CDR1 and CDR2 are SGHTA and FQGNSA. Trimming cost V 4 bases and J 7 bases, with 14 bases left between them. The CDR3 runs to 14 residues. In DNA, the CDR3 is TGTGCCAGCAGCTCCCCTGGGGGGGCCCAGCCCCAGCATTTT. It codes for CASSSPGGAQPQHF.

This clone occurred once. This chain uses TRBV6-4 with TRBJ2-1; TRBD2 agrees at 7 bases. The CDR3 has 15 amino acids. J lost 7 bases, V lost 2 bases, and 8 bases had no gene match. Germline assignment: CDR1 MRHNA and CDR2 SNTAGT. CDR3 region: CASSDKGGSGNEQFF. CDR3 sequence (DNA): TGTGCCAGCAGTGACAAAGGCGGGAGTGGTAATGAGCAGTTCTTC.

This clone appeared once. V is TRBV7-3 and J is TRBJ2-7; D is unclear. The CDR3 extends over 13 amino acids. The germline V gene encodes CDR1 SGHTA and CDR2 FQGTGA. V was trimmed by 1 base and J by 4 bases, leaving 8 bases between them. In nucleotides, the CDR3 is TGTGCCAGCAGCTTAAGGTCAGGTTACGAGCAGTACTTC. The encoded protein is CASSLRSGYEQYF.

The V and J genes are TRBV30 and TRBJ2-3; 7 bases are a match to TRBD2. This CDR3 comprises 15 residues. V gave up 0 bases and J gave up 0 bases; unmatched junction bases: 3. Germline CDR1 reads GTSNPN; CDR2 reads SVGIG (reference sequence). CDR3 loop: CAWSVVSGSTDTQYF. DNA for the CDR3: TGTGCCTGGAGTGTAGTTAGCGGGAGCACAGATACGCAGTATTTT. Full variable domain (missing parts from reference TRBV30 and TRBJ2-3): SQTIHQWPATLVQPVGSPLSLECTVEGTSNPNLYWYRQAAGRGLQLLFYSVGIGQISSEVPQNLSASRPQDRQFILSSKKLLLSDSGFYLCAWSVVSGSTDTQYFGPGTRLTVL.

This rearrangement joins TRBV4-3 to TRBJ2-3; no firm D call. The CDR3 has 13 amino acids. V was pared by 0 bases and J by 3 bases, with 4 bases between. Germline V gene data show CDR1 as LGHNA and CDR2 as YSLEER. Here the CDR3 reads CASSQDPTDTQYF. Written as DNA, the CDR3 is TGCGCCAGCAGCCAAGATCCGACAGATACGCAGTATTTT.

The chain links TRBV3-1 (or the pseudogene TRBV3-2) to TRBJ1-3; 7 bases fit TRBD1. The CDR3 has 16 residues. Germline CDR1 is LGHDT and CDR2 is YNNKEL (reference sequence). The ends lost 4 bases at V and 6 bases at J; junction bases unmatched: 12. CDR3 in DNA: TGTGCCAGCAGCCCCCTAAGGAACAGGGGAATAAACACCATATATTTT. Protein sequence: CASSPLRNRGINTIYF.